The sequence of this T cell receptor (beta chain) was determined in a study of blood T cell repertoires in COVID-19. Study details: There were acute and convalescent COVID-19 samples, and they came from the United States, Italy and Spain. T cells, B-cell-depleted T cells, or PBMCs provided the cDNA or gDNA that served as material.

Original handling: Amplifying reference gene primers gave estimates of nucleated cell counts. Only in-frame clones appear in the TCRdb table, and some are missing; sequencing was by immunoSEQ multiplex PCR. The D gene and trimming were derived from the DNA, and the V and J assignments and clone size from that table. Seen here are 350,000 to 400,000 clones, roughly 92% observed once, and the top ten hold about 0.78%. V was shortened by 5 bases and J by 5 bases, with 10 bases between the two germline ends. The CDR3 totals 13 residues. The germline gives CDR1 SGHAT, CDR2 FQNNGV. The source is a middle-aged woman who had been exposed to COVID-19. The sequencing input was PBMCs or T cells enriched from blood (not recorded which). V gene TRBV11-2 combines with J gene TRBJ2-1, with D perhaps TRBD2 (5 bases). CDR3 in amino acids: CASSVRGNNEQFF. As DNA, the CDR3 is TGTGCCAGCAGCGTACGGGGTAACAATGAGCAGTTCTTC. The whole variable domain, remainder taken from reference TRBV11-2 and TRBJ2-1, is EAGVAQSPRYKIIEKRQSVAFWCNPISGHATLYWYQQILGQGPKLLIQFQNNGVVDDSQLPKDRFSAERLKGVDSTLKIQPAKLEDSAVYLCASSVRGNNEQFFGPGTRLTVL.